The rows below give T cell receptor beta chains drawn from one sample of a study of blood T cell repertoires in COVID-19. The protocol was immunoSEQ multiplex PCR, while the TCRdb copy is restricted to in-frame clones and leaves out a portion. The sample consists of about 290,000 clones, about 82% of them appearing once. Sequences were obtained from peripheral blood. These receptors all come from a woman in her forties or fifties with active or convalescent COVID-19. CDR3s leave out the opening cysteine and the closing phenylalanine or tryptophan.

v_call	j_call	cdr3_aa
TRBV4-1	TRBJ1-3	ASSPTDRGLDTIY
TRBV12-5	TRBJ1-1	ASGLGLGQGGTEAF
TRBV7-9	TRBJ1-2	ASSYGQYGYT
TRBV13	TRBJ1-1	ASSRLYRENTEAF
TRBV5-5	TRBJ2-5	ASSLEWIGARETQY
TRBV19	TRBJ2-4	ASSPRDSNIQY
TRBV5-1	TRBJ2-5	ASSFTGSGRAETQY
TRBV18	TRBJ1-1	ASSRGQGGLGAEAF
TRBV7-9	TRBJ1-2	ASSLHGSYGYT
TRBV19	TRBJ2-1	ASSIAGPGATYNEQF
TRBV27	TRBJ2-1	ASSKSGRVAVEQF
TRBV5-8	TRBJ2-3	ASSLRQGKDTQY
TRBV27	TRBJ2-1	ASSLDGLALHNEQF
TRBV5-1	TRBJ2-1	ASSLRSGAEQF
TRBV5-5	TRBJ1-1	ASSFRTGGRTEAF
TRBV27	TRBJ2-3	ASSFQGTDTQY
TRBV15	TRBJ1-1	ATSKGGNTEAF
TRBV7-9	TRBJ1-4	ASSSNRRRALNEKLF